This T cell receptor beta chain was recorded in a study of naive and memory T cell subsets listed by TCRdb under 2017. About the full investigation: According to the figure summarizing the samples, there were approximately 10 blood donors, 7 tuberculin skin test biopsies and 3 saline control biopsies. PCR2 was typically a SYBR Green qPCR stopped at a set threshold; low-input samples could instead use end-point PCR (around 6 cycles).

Library prep was done by 5' RACE. Four rounds of PCR, run with the SP2 primer together with nested alpha and beta constant region primers, were used to amplify the ligated cDNA. TCR RNA was reverse transcribed with SuperScript IV using alpha and beta constant region primers for the blood and skin samples. An oligonucleotide carrying the Illumina SP2 primer and a UMI was ligated to the cDNA 3' end using T4 RNA ligase 1. To prevent hairpin formation, the 12-nucleotide UMI was made up of two random hexamers with an eight-base spacer between them. From the second PCR onward, TCR alpha and beta chain libraries were processed separately and dual indexed for multiplexing. After pooling, the indexed libraries were analyzed by capillary electrophoresis and sequenced on either an Illumina MiSeq or NextSeq. To boost base diversity and improve cluster recognition, PhiX DNA at about 5-7.5% was spiked into the libraries. As for the authors' bioinformatics: Demultiplexor extracted UMIs from read 2, combined them with read 1 TCR sequence, and split reads by sample indices. V and J genes and V-J junctions were identified by Decombinator, which gave every TCR a five-part identifier that included V and J deletions. Collapsinator used UMIs to correct sequencing errors and PCR amplification heterogeneity, yielding UMI-based abundance per TCR. CDR3Translator turned identifiers into nucleotide sequence, translated the nucleotide sequence into amino acids, and pulled out CDR3 regions based on terminal motifs. After normalization to the amount of input RNA, error-corrected alpha and beta TCR counts from blood and skin were compared. TCRdb reworked the public reads: Q25 trimming with fastp, MiXCR clone assembly, productive beta chains retained. Rows merge per CDR3 protein into single entries with the most common DNA and genes. The V and J calls were determined by TCRdb, not by the authors. Within this sample are more than 50,000 distinct CDR3 sequences, with under 8.5% of them counted one time only. The ten largest account for over 7.5% of the sample.

This clonotype came up many times. Its antigen target is currently unknown. Per-nucleotide qualities are absent, and no much larger clonotype sits a single base away. The study described a robust, sensitive protocol for amplifying, sequencing and analyzing TCRs, using 3' ligation of a UMI-containing oligonucleotide to TCR cDNA. For whole blood analysis, 2.5 ml of peripheral blood was collected from healthy adult volunteers into Tempus tubes, and RNA was extracted following the manufacturer's instructions. Total RNA was treated with RQ1 DNase, without cell sorting, prior to reverse transcription, with an input of roughly 1 to 1000 ng being targeted. Skin biopsy and whole blood libraries were made to test pipeline robustness in samples where T cells form a minority population. Study-wide conclusions, independent of this receptor: The RNA-based method was acknowledged as potentially sensitive to TCR transcript changes with T cell activation and differentiation.

Relative to germline, V is 1 base shorter and J is 1 base shorter, with 2 bases between their ends. Sequences SGHAT (CDR1) and FQNNGV (CDR2) are obtained from the germline V gene. The CDR3 starts with the cysteine, ends with the phenylalanine, and has 13 residues. The DNA shown is the 39-base CDR3, in frame from base 1. The receptor's source is a male donor in good health. The rearrangement joined TRBV11-2 to TRBJ1-3; the D gene cannot be named for sure. The CDR3 loop reads CASSLGSGNTIYF. The DNA sequence follows: TGTGCCAGCAGCTTAGGGTCTGGAAACACCATATATTTT.